These 29 T cell receptor beta chains came from one sample sequenced in a study of shared clonotypes between healthy human individuals. Clones were sequenced by immunoSEQ multiplex PCR, and TCRdb holds only the in-frame ones, with some missing. The sample includes 2 million to 2.5 million clones, 92% seen only once; the top ten take around 0.38%. The sequenced sample was naive CD4+ T cells from PBMCs. Subset specified: CD45RA+ positively selected. Every receptor here comes from a young man in good health. Some clones in this sample may be carry-over from other donors' samples.

The rearrangement joins TRBV7-2 to TRBJ2-5; no firm D call. Germline CDR1 is SGHTA and CDR2 is FQGNSA. The CDR3 has 15 amino acids. Trimming stripped 5 bases from V and 0 bases from J, with 13 bases between. The CDR3 spells CASSPRSADQETQYF. CDR3 nucleotides: TGTGCCAGCAGCCCTAGGTCGGCAGACCAAGAGACCCAGTACTTC.

The V gene is TRBV7-9, the J gene TRBJ1-1; no clear D. V was pared by 1 base and J by 4 bases, with 16 bases between. Germline V gene lookup returns CDR1 SEHNR and CDR2 FQNEAQ (reference sequence). The CDR3 sequence is 16 residues long. The CDR3 nucleotides read TGTGCCAGCAGCTTAGTCCCGGAGGGTTACAGCACTGAAGCTTTCTTT. Translated, it gives CASSLVPEGYSTEAFF.

The V and J genes are TRBV5-1 and TRBJ2-2; D not resolved. V was cut by 1 base and J by 2 bases, with 12 bases left in between. Germline V gene sequence: CDR1 SGHRS, CDR2 YFSETQ. The CDR3 covers 16 residues. CDR3 nucleotide sequence: TGCGCCAGCAGCTTGACGGCCACGATAAACACCGGGGAGCTGTTTTTT. This sequence encodes CASSLTATINTGELFF.

The CDR3 bases are TGTGCCAGCTCACCAATCACCCCGCGCGAGCAGTACTTC. As protein: CASSPITPREQYF. The chain carries TRBV18 and TRBJ2-7; no firm D call. Germline values: CDR1 KGHSH, CDR2 LQKENI. V was trimmed by 2 bases and J by 6 bases, leaving 11 bases between them. This CDR3 spans 13 amino acids.

The chain recombines TRBV5-4 with TRBJ2-1; 7 bases fit TRBD1. Germline CDR1 SGHNT, CDR2 YYREEE (reference sequence). The V gene end was trimmed by 9 bases and the J gene end by 3 bases; junction bases not matched to a gene: 6. The CDR3 is made up of 13 amino acids. The CDR3 bases are TGTGCCATCAAACAGGGGAGCTACAATGAGCAGTTCTTC. Protein sequence: CAIKQGSYNEQFF.

The chain is built from TRBV18 and TRBJ1-5, with a possible D match to TRBD1 (6 bases). Germline V lookup: CDR1 KGHSH, CDR2 LQKENI. This CDR3 has 15 amino acids. The germline V and J ends were trimmed by 6 bases and 7 bases, with 19 bases remaining between them. CDR3 coding DNA: TGTGCCAGCTCTCCCACAGGGATAGGCGGGCAGCCCCAGCATTTT. The encoded protein is CASSPTGIGGQPQHF.

CDR3 in amino acids: CASNDREAFGEQYF. As DNA, the CDR3 is TGTGCCAGTAATGACAGGGAAGCTTTTGGCGAGCAGTACTTC. The V call is TRBV19, the J call TRBJ2-7; 7 bases align to TRBD1. CDR3 size: 14 residues. Unmatched junction bases numbered 12, after V lost 7 bases and J lost 6 bases. CDR1 LNHDA and CDR2 SQIVND come from the germline V gene (reference sequence).

CDR3 sequence: CASSFAGTGSTEAFF. The CDR3 DNA is TGTGCCAGCAGTTTTGCGGGGACAGGGTCCACTGAAGCTTTCTTT. This chain links TRBV28 with TRBJ1-1; 9 bases agree with TRBD1. Germline CDR1 is MDHEN and CDR2 is SYDVKM. This CDR3 has 15 residues. The V segment lost 3 bases and the J segment 4 bases; nucleotides outside the gene matches: 6.

The chain uses TRBV7-2 and TRBJ2-1; 8 bases line up with TRBD2. The ends lost 5 bases at V and 6 bases at J; junction bases unmatched: 9. This CDR3 region has 15 residues. Germline V gene data show CDR1 as SGHTA and CDR2 as FQGNSA. Here the CDR3 reads CASSPPASGFNEQFF. DNA for the CDR3: TGTGCCAGCAGCCCACCGGCTAGCGGGTTCAATGAGCAGTTCTTC.

A few counts support this clone. The genes are TRBV7-9 and TRBJ1-2; D is perhaps TRBD1 (5 bases). Germline V CDR1 and CDR2: SEHNR, FQNEAQ (reference sequence). Trimming left V 2 bases short and J 3 bases short, with 13 bases between. The CDR3 extends over 15 amino acids. CDR3 sequence reads: CASSLNSRVDYGYTF. Written as DNA, the CDR3 is TGTGCCAGCAGCTTAAATTCCAGGGTGGACTATGGCTACACCTTC.

The chain combines TRBV7-9 with TRBJ2-1; no clear D. The V end was cut by 0 bases, the J end by 6 bases, with 18 bases between. The germline gives CDR1 SEHNR, CDR2 FQNEAQ (reference sequence). The CDR3 has 17 amino acids. For the CDR3, the DNA is TGTGCCAGCAGCTTAGCTCCCGGTATCGTGGCGTTCAATGAGCAGTTCTTC. It codes for CASSLAPGIVAFNEQFF. Using reference TRBV7-9 and TRBJ2-1 for the parts outside the CDR3, the full variable domain is DTGVSQNPRHKITKRGQNVTFRCDPISEHNRLYWYRQTLGQGPEFLTYFQNEAQLEKSRLLSDRFSAERPKGSFSTLEIQRTEQGDSAMYLCASSLAPGIVAFNEQFFGPGTRLTVL.

For this clone: The identical CDR3 is also encoded by other nucleotide sequences in the sample. J is TRBJ2-1 and V is TRBV9; TRBD2 matches at 7 bases. The CDR3 has 15 residues. CDR1 is SGDLS and CDR2 is YYNGEE in the germline V gene. V was clipped by 0 bases and J by 6 bases; unmatched bases: 6. The CDR3 nucleotides are TGTGCCAGCAGCGTAGGGGCGGGAGCGGTCAATGAGCAGTTCTTC. This codes for CASSVGAGAVNEQFF.

This chain connects TRBV7-7 to TRBJ2-5, with D perhaps matching TRBD1 or TRBD2 (5 bases each). Germline CDR1 is SSHAT and CDR2 is FNYEAQ (reference sequence). Trimming pared 5 bases from V and 7 bases from J, leaving 17 bases between. The length of the CDR3 is 14 residues. The chain's CDR3 is CASSPPGTWGTQYF. The CDR3 DNA follows: TGTGCCAGCAGCCCACCAGGGACCTGGGGGACCCAGTACTTC.

This clone was detected only once. V is TRBV10-1 and J is TRBJ1-4; no clear D. This CDR3 region has 15 residues. CDR1 and CDR2 (germline): WNHNN, SYGVQD (reference sequence). Trimming stripped 7 bases from V and 0 bases from J, with 12 bases between. The CDR3 DNA follows: TGCGCCAGCAAGAACAGCGTCGCAACTAATGAAAAACTGTTTTTT. This translates into CASKNSVATNEKLFF.

The J gene is TRBJ2-1, the V gene TRBV7-3, with D perhaps matching TRBD1 (6 bases). This CDR3 is 15 amino acids long. Per germline, CDR1 SGHTA and CDR2 FQGTGA. Trimming shortened V by 2 bases and J by 11 bases, and 19 bases separated the two germline ends. CDR3 DNA sequence: TGTGCCAGCAGCTTATCAACAGGCAACCGGGACAAGCAGTTCTTC. This sequence encodes CASSLSTGNRDKQFF.

The genes are TRBV6-1 and TRBJ1-4, with a tentative D call TRBD1 (5 bases). Trimming took off 2 bases at V and 7 bases at J, with 14 bases between the two ends. The CDR3 is made up of 15 amino acids. Germline-derived CDR1 and CDR2 are MNHNS and SASEGT. CDR3 in amino acids: CASSELRGPGEKLFF. Here the CDR3 DNA reads TGTGCCAGCAGTGAACTCCGGGGCCCGGGTGAAAAACTGTTTTTT.

This clone has only one observation. This rearrangement joins TRBV28 to TRBJ1-1; D remains unclear. Germline V gene sequence: CDR1 MDHEN, CDR2 SYDVKM. There are 13 residues in the CDR3. The V end was cut by 6 bases, the J end by 6 bases, with 14 bases between. This CDR3 is CASSLTGAPEAFF. The CDR3 nucleotides are TGTGCCAGCAGCTTAACGGGAGCTCCTGAAGCTTTCTTT.

The chain uses TRBV7-2 and TRBJ1-3; 8 bases align to TRBD1. Per germline, CDR1 SGHTA and CDR2 FQGNSA. After removal of 6 bases from V and 3 bases from J, the junction contained 10 bases not matched to a gene. This CDR3 comprises 16 residues. The CDR3 loop reads CASSRRTGQVGNTIYF. DNA of the CDR3: TGTGCCAGCAGTCGTCGGACAGGGCAGGTTGGAAACACCATATATTTT.

The V and J genes are TRBV10-2 and TRBJ2-5, with D possibly being TRBD2 (5 bases). The V gene lost 7 bases and the J gene lost 4 bases, with 10 bases spanning the gap. The germline gives CDR1 WSHSY, CDR2 SAAADI. The CDR3 is made up of 12 amino acids. Here the CDR3 reads CASMDFRETQYF. CDR3 nucleotide sequence: TGCGCCAGCATGGACTTCCGAGAGACCCAGTACTTC.

The chain combines TRBV28 with TRBJ1-2, with 7 bases matching TRBD1. Germline V gives CDR1 MDHEN, CDR2 SYDVKM. The CDR3 spans 15 residues. The V segment lost 6 bases and the J segment 2 bases; nucleotides outside the gene matches: 9. In nucleotides, the CDR3 is TGTGCCAGCAGCCCTTTCAGGGACAGAAACTATGGCTACACCTTC. Residues: CASSPFRDRNYGYTF.

The rearrangement joins TRBV5-1 to TRBJ2-7; 11 bases agree with TRBD1. Germline CDR1 SGHRS, CDR2 YFSETQ. The CDR3 is made up of 14 amino acids. V lost 5 bases to trimming and J lost 4 bases; unmatched junction nucleotides: 5. Here the CDR3 reads CASRVGDRGYEQYF. The CDR3 DNA follows: TGCGCCAGCAGAGTTGGGGACAGGGGGTACGAGCAGTACTTC.

The chain combines TRBV30 with TRBJ2-2; TRBD1 might be the D (6 bases). The CDR3 covers 14 residues. Germline assignment: CDR1 GTSNPN and CDR2 SVGIG (reference sequence). V dropped 8 bases and J dropped 0 bases, with 13 bases sitting between them. The CDR3, as DNA: TGTGCCCACAAGCAGGGGCCGAACACCGGGGAGCTGTTTTTT. This encodes CAHKQGPNTGELFF.

This clone was detected a few times. The J gene is TRBJ1-1, the V gene TRBV9; 9 bases are shared with TRBD1. Germline loops: CDR1 SGDLS, CDR2 YYNGEE. The V segment lost 4 bases and the J segment 2 bases; nucleotides outside the gene matches: 6. The CDR3 has 15 residues. CDR3 residues: CASSFRTGANTEAFF. CDR3 nucleotide sequence: TGTGCCAGCAGCTTTCGGACAGGGGCCAACACTGAAGCTTTCTTT.

V and J are TRBV7-9 and TRBJ2-1; perhaps D is TRBD1 or TRBD2 (5 bases each). Germline loops: CDR1 SEHNR, CDR2 FQNEAQ (reference sequence). V was clipped by 2 bases and J by 7 bases, with 24 bases between them. The CDR3 has 18 amino acids. The CDR3 region has the DNA TGTGCCAGCAGCTTATCGCTAGCCCGAACCCCGGCAGGGAATGAGCAGTTCTTC. Its protein product is CASSLSLARTPAGNEQFF. Together with reference TRBV7-9 and TRBJ2-1, the CDR3 gives the full variable domain: DTGVSQNPRHKITKRGQNVTFRCDPISEHNRLYWYRQTLGQGPEFLTYFQNEAQLEKSRLLSDRFSAERPKGSFSTLEIQRTEQGDSAMYLCASSLSLARTPAGNEQFFGPGTRLTVL.

This clone was recorded a few times. DNA for the CDR3: TGTGCCAGCAGGGACAGCGCCTACGAGCAGTACTTC. Amino acid sequence: CASRDSAYEQYF. The chain links TRBV6-5 to TRBJ2-7; perhaps TRBD1 as D (6 bases). V was trimmed by 6 bases and J by 2 bases, leaving 8 bases between them. CDR3 size: 12 residues. CDR1 and CDR2 (germline): MNHEY, SVGAGI.

This clone was observed a single time. The V gene is TRBV9, the J gene TRBJ1-1; TRBD1 might be the D (5 bases). The germline CDR1 and CDR2 sequences are SGDLS and YYNGEE. Trimming took 4 bases from V and 0 from J, leaving 16 bases between them. This CDR3 has 16 residues. CDR3 bases: TGTGCCAGCAGCCCCGAAAACTTGGACATGAACACTGAAGCTTTCTTT. This sequence encodes CASSPENLDMNTEAFF.

The chain recombines TRBV27 with TRBJ2-7; the match to TRBD2 covers 7 bases. CDR1 and CDR2 (germline): MNHEY, SMNVEV (reference sequence). Trimming at V came to 5 bases and at J to 4 bases, leaving 11 bases not matched to a gene. The CDR3 runs 15 residues. The DNA of the CDR3 is TGTGCCAGCAGTGGACTGGCAGCGCGGGAGTACGAGCAGTACTTC. This encodes CASSGLAAREYEQYF.

The chain recombines TRBV4-3 with TRBJ1-2; D is unclear. Germline-derived CDR1 and CDR2 are LGHNA and YSLEER. V was trimmed by 1 base and J by 5 bases, leaving 5 bases between them. The CDR3 sequence is 12 residues long. The CDR3 DNA reads TGCGCCAGCAGCCAAGCGGAATATGGCTACACCTTC. This translates into CASSQAEYGYTF.

The chain is built from TRBV5-1 and TRBJ2-1; 7 bases agree with TRBD2. V trimming: 0 bases; J trimming: 6 bases; junction bases outside the gene matches: 12. This CDR3 spans 17 amino acids. Germline V CDR1 and CDR2: SGHRS, YFSETQ. CDR3 amino acids: CASSLGLAAPGRNEQFF. In nucleotides, the CDR3 is TGCGCCAGCAGCTTGGGGCTAGCGGCCCCCGGGCGCAATGAGCAGTTCTTC.